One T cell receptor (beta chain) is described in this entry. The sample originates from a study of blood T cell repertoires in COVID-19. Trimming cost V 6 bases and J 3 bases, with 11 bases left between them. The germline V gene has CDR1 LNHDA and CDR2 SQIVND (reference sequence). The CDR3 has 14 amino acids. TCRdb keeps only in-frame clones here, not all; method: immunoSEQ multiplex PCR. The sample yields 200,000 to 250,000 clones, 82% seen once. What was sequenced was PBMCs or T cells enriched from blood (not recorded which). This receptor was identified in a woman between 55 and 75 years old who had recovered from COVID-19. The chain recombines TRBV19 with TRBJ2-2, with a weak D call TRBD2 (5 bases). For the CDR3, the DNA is TGTGCCAGTAGGACCCACGGGGACACCGGGGAGCTGTTTTTT. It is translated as CASRTHGDTGELFF.